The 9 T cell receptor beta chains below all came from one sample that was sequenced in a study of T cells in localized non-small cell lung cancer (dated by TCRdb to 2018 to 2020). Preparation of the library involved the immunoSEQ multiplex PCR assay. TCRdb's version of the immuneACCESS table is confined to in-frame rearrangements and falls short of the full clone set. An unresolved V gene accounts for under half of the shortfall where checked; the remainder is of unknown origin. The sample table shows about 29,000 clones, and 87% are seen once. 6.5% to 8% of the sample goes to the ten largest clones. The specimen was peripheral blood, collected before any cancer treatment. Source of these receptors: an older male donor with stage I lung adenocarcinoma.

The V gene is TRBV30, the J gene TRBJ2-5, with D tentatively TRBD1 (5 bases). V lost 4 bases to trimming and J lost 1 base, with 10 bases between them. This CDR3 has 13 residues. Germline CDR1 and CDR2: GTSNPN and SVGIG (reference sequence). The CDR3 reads CAWTGYPQETQYF. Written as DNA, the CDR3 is TGTGCCTGGACAGGGTACCCCCAAGAGACCCAGTACTTC.

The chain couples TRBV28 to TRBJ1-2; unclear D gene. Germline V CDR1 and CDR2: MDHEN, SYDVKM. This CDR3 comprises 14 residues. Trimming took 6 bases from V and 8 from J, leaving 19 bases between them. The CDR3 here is CASSRSGYEEGYTF. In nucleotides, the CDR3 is TGTGCCAGCAGCCGAAGTGGGTATGAGGAAGGCTACACCTTC.

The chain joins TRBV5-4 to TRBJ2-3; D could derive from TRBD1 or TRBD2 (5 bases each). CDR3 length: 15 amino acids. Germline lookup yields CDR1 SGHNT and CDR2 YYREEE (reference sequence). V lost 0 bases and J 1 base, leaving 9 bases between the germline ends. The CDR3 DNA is TGTGCCAGCAGCTTGGAGGTGGGGGGCACAGATACGCAGTATTTT. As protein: CASSLEVGGTDTQYF.

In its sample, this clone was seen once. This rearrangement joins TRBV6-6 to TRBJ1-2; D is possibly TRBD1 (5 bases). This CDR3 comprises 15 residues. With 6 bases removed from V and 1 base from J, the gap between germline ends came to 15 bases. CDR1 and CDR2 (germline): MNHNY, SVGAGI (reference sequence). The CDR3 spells CASSTGTESNYGYTF. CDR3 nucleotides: TGTGCCAGCAGCACCGGGACGGAGAGTAACTATGGCTACACCTTC.

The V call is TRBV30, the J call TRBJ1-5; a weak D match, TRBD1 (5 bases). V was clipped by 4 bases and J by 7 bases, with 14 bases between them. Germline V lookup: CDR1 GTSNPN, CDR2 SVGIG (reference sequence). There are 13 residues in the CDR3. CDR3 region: CAWNLQENQPQHF. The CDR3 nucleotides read TGTGCCTGGAACCTACAGGAGAACCAGCCCCAGCATTTT. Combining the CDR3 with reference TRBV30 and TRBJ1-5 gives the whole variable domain SQTIHQWPATLVQPVGSPLSLECTVEGTSNPNLYWYRQAAGRGLQLLFYSVGIGQISSEVPQNLSASRPQDRQFILSSKKLLLSDSGFYLCAWNLQENQPQHFGDGTRLSIL.

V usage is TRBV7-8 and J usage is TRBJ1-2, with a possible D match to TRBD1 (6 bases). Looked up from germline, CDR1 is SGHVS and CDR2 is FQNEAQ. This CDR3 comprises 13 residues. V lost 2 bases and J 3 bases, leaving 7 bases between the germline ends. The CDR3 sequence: CASSLSGDYGYTF. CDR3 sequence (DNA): TGTGCCAGCAGCTTATCAGGGGACTATGGCTACACCTTC. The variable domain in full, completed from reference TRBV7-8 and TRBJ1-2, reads GAGVSQSPRYKVAKRGQDVALRCDPISGHVSLFWYQQALGQGPEFLTYFQNEAQLDKSGLPSDRFFAERPEGSVSTLKIQRTQQEDSAVYLCASSLSGDYGYTFGSGTRLTVV.

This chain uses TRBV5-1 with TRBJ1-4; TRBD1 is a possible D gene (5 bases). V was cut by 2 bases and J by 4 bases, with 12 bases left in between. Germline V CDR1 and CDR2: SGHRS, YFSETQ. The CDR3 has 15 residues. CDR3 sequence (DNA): TGCGCCAGCAGCTTTCAGGGCGGTGGTAATGAAAAACTGTTTTTT. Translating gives CASSFQGGGNEKLFF.

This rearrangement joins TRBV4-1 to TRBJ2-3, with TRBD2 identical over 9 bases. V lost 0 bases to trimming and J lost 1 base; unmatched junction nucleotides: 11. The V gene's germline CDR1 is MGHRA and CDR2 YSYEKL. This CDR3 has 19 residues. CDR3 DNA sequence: TGCGCCAGCAGCCAAGATAATCCCCTGCGGGGGGGCGGCACAGATACGCAGTATTTT. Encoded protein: CASSQDNPLRGGGTDTQYF.

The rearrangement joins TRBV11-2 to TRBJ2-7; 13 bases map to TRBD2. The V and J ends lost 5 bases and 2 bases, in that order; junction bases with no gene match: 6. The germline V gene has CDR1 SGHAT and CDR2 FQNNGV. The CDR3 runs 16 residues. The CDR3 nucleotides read TGTGCCAGCAGCCCGGCCGGGACTAGCGGGACCTACGAGCAGTACTTC. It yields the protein CASSPAGTSGTYEQYF.